The TCR beta chain under discussion was sequenced for a study of PD-1 blockade in classical Hodgkin lymphoma. Looking at the study overall: Administration of nivolumab to patients was at 3 mg/kg intravenously every 2 weeks.

This clone is medium-sized within its sample. Its specificity is unknown. As to time point: cycle 4 day 1 (C4D1), after 6 weeks of nivolumab. Each and every patient relapsed after autologous stem cell transplantation, and patients got differing brentuximab vedotin exposure. TCRdb keeps only in-frame clones here, not all; method: immunoSEQ multiplex PCR. The table shows over 20,000 clones, with over 70% occurring only once. Study-wide results and caveats: Nivolumab initiation under 1 year post-ASCT meant exclusion. The study found complete responders had baseline diversity similar to newly diagnosed patients.

V trimming: 3 bases; J trimming: 5 bases; junction bases outside the gene matches: 10. This CDR3 contains 16 residues. Germline V gene data show CDR1 as MGHRA and CDR2 as YSYEKL. The chain couples TRBV4-1 to TRBJ2-1, with 7 bases aligning to TRBD2. Sequenced material: peripheral blood mononuclear cells (PBMCs), taken before the fourth cycle of nivolumab. The TCR comes from a human donor with classical Hodgkin lymphoma. CDR3 residues: CASSHLIAGRDNEQFF. Written as DNA, the CDR3 is TGCGCCAGCAGCCATCTCATAGCGGGTCGGGACAATGAGCAGTTCTTC.